One sample yielded the 8 T cell receptor beta chains listed below, sequenced in a study of metastatic and nonmetastatic thyroid tumors. From the PCR reads, TCRdb re-called clones with MiXCR. Of more than 25,000 clones listed, 20% to 25% are singletons. Before thyroid surgery, none of the patients had received any treatment. Sample: blood. These receptor sequences come from a male donor with papillary thyroid cancer or a benign thyroid nodule (not recorded which). Some clones in this sample may be carry-over from other donors' samples.

In its sample, this clone is large. The V call is TRBV15, the J call TRBJ2-5, with unresolved D. This CDR3 is 13 amino acids long. The V end lost 4 bases, the J end lost 4 bases, and 10 bases lay between the germline ends. The V gene's germline CDR1 is LNHNV and CDR2 YYDKDF (reference sequence). Written as DNA, the CDR3 is TGTGCCACCAGCATTTATGCTGGAGAGACCCAGTACTTC. Amino acids: CATSIYAGETQYF.

This clone was counted at least ten times. Here the CDR3 DNA reads TGTGCCAGCAGCCCCACAGCGAACACTGAAGCTTTCTTT. Its protein is CASSPTANTEAFF. The chain employs TRBV14 and TRBJ1-1; D unresolved. CDR1 SGHDN and CDR2 FVKESK come from the germline V gene. The germline V and J ends were trimmed by 4 bases and 1 base, with 7 bases remaining between them. This CDR3 contains 13 residues.

Many counts were recorded for this clone. The rearrangement uses TRBV28 and TRBJ1-2; D possibly corresponds to TRBD1 (5 bases). This CDR3 has 15 residues. Trimming shortened V by 7 bases and J by 3 bases, and 18 bases separated the two germline ends. CDR1 is MDHEN, CDR2 SYDVKM, per germline. CDR3 residues: CASTVFPGQDYGYTF. The CDR3, as DNA: TGTGCCAGCACAGTTTTTCCAGGGCAAGACTATGGCTACACCTTC.

This clone was seen at least ten times. The V call is TRBV9, the J call TRBJ1-5; perhaps TRBD1 as D (5 bases). V lost 3 bases and J 0 bases, leaving 10 bases between the germline ends. Per the germline V gene, CDR1 is SGDLS and CDR2 is YYNGEE. This CDR3 is built from 15 residues. DNA for the CDR3: TGTGCCAGCAGCGCGGGAGGACATAGCAATCAGCCCCAGCATTTT. This sequence encodes CASSAGGHSNQPQHF.

In this sample, this clone turned up a few times. The V and J genes are TRBV20-1 and TRBJ1-5; tentative D call: TRBD1 (5 bases). V was trimmed by 2 bases and J by 5 bases, leaving 25 bases between them. The CDR3 contains 18 residues. From germline, CDR1 is DFQATT and CDR2 SNEGSKA (reference sequence). The CDR3 here is CSARYRRVRQGIHQPQHF. In DNA form, the CDR3 reads TGCAGTGCTAGATATAGGCGGGTGCGGCAGGGTATCCATCAGCCCCAGCATTTT.

A few counts support this clone. The V gene is TRBV6-1, the J gene TRBJ1-6; TRBD1 agrees at 8 bases. With 5 bases clipped from V and 3 bases from J, the junction kept 3 bases outside the gene matches. Germline CDR1 and CDR2: MNHNS and SASEGT. CDR3 size: 15 residues. CDR3 DNA: TGTGCCAGCAGTATTACAGGGGGCTATAATTCACCCCTCCACTTT. Encoded protein: CASSITGGYNSPLHF.

This clone was recorded many times. The chain couples TRBV5-1 to TRBJ1-1; 8 positions match TRBD1. Germline loops: CDR1 SGHRS, CDR2 YFSETQ. After removal of 2 bases from V and 6 bases from J, the junction contained 30 bases not matched to a gene. The CDR3 has 22 residues. DNA for the CDR3: TGCGCCAGCAGCTTCCTCCCCCCCGGGTGGTCAGGGGGCCCTAAGACGGCGGCTGAAGCTTTCTTT. This gives the protein CASSFLPPGWSGGPKTAAEAFF.

This clone was seen at least ten times. Relative to the germline gene, one junction end is altered; a read error may explain this. The CDR3 reads CATSMGANTGELFF. The DNA for the CDR3 is TGTGCCACCAGCATGGGTGCGAACACCGGGGAGCTGTTTTTT. The J gene is TRBJ2-2, the V gene TRBV7-3; D gene uncertain. Germline values: CDR1 SGHTA, CDR2 FQGTGA. The CDR3 contains 14 residues.